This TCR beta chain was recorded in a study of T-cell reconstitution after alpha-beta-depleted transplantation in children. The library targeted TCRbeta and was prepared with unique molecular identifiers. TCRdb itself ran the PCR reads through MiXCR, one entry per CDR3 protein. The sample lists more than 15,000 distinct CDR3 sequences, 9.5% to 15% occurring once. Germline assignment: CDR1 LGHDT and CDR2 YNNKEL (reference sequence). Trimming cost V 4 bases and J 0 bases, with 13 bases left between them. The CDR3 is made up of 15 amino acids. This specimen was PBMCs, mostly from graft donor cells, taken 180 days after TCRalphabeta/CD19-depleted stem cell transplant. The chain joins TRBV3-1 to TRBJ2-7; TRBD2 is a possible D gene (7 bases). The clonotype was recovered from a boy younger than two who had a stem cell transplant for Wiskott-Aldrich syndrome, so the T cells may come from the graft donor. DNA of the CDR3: TGTGCCAGCAGCCCGCGCGGGGGCTACTCCTACGAGCAGTACTTC. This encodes CASSPRGGYSYEQYF.